Listed below are T cell receptor beta chains from one sample, sequenced in a study of a mutant IDH1 vaccine in newly diagnosed glioma. The antigens for these receptors are not known. Here immunoSEQ multiplex PCR was the method, and the copy in TCRdb shows in-frame clones only, minus some. The sample shows 120,000 or so clones, around four fifths of them seen only once. Sequenced here: PBMCs, sampled from a glioma patient whose treatment included an IDH1 peptide vaccine. These receptor sequences come from a man aged 35-49 years with glioma. Each CDR3 is given with its conserved first and last residue. D genes are given only for firm matches. Some rows mark clone size as missing; the rest say once, few, many or name a class of expanded clone.

>TRBJ2-7|-|TRBV6-5|TRBD1
TGTGCCAGCAGTGACAGGGGGCGAAGGGACGAGCAGTACTTC
CASSDRGRRDEQYF
>TRBJ1-2|few|TRBV7-2|TRBD1
TGTGCCAGCAGCTTAGATGGGACAGGGGTCTATGGCTACACCTTC
CASSLDGTGVYGYTF
>TRBJ1-1|-|TRBV6-6|-
TGTGCCAGCAGGGCAGGAGGGGGCACTGAAGCTTTCTTT
CASRAGGGTEAFF
>TRBJ1-2|-|TRBV10-3|TRBD1
TGTGCCATCAGTGAGTCACAGGGGGCGGGAGGCTACACCTTC
CAISESQGAGGYTF
>TRBJ2-5|few|TRBV7-6|TRBD2
TGTGCCAGCAGCTTAGCACTAGCGGGAGGGCCGGGGCAAGAGACCCAGTACTTC
CASSLALAGGPGQETQYF
>TRBJ2-1|-|TRBV5-6|TRBD2
TGTGCCAGCAGCTTGGAGGATAGCGGGGGCAATGAGCAGTTCTTC
CASSLEDSGGNEQFF
>TRBJ1-2|-|TRBV6-6|-
TGTGCCACCGGACGGACACAGACCTATGGCTACACCTTC
CATGRTQTYGYTF
>TRBJ2-5|-|TRBV7-9|-
TGTGCCAGCAGCTTGTCCGGGTACCAGTACTTC
CASSLSGYQYF
>TRBJ2-1|-|TRBV29-1|TRBD2
TGCAGCGTTGGGGGTGGCGGGGGCTCCTACAATGAGCAGTTCTTC
CSVGGGGGSYNEQFF
>TRBJ2-2|many|TRBV7-9|-
TGTGCCAGCAGCCGTCGCGGGGACACCGGGGAGCTGTTTTTT
CASSRRGDTGELFF
>TRBJ1-2|few|TRBV11-2|TRBD1
TGTGCCAGCAGACGCGGACAGGGCTCCTTAGTTAACTATGGCTACACCTTC
CASRRGQGSLVNYGYTF
>TRBJ2-5|-|TRBV5-4|-
TGTGCCAGCAGCCCCCCCCAAGAGACCCAGTACTTC
CASSPPQETQYF
>TRBJ2-6|once|TRBV15|TRBD1
TGTGCCACCAGATGGGACAGGGGGCGGCCTGGGGCCAACGTCCTGACTTTC
CATRWDRGRPGANVLTF
>TRBJ2-7|-|TRBV6-1|-
TGTGCCAGCAGGGAGACTGGCGAGCAGTACTTC
CASRETGEQYF
>TRBJ2-5|-|TRBV6-1|-
TGTGCCAGCAGTGAATCTGGCAGGGAAGAGACCCAGTACTTC
CASSESGREETQYF
>TRBJ2-7|once|TRBV7-9|-
TGTGCCAGCAGCTTCATTGTGGCGGGACTTGAATACGAGCAGTACTTC
CASSFIVAGLEYEQYF
>TRBJ2-7|-|TRBV7-9|TRBD1
TGTGCCAGCAGCTCCGGGACAGGGGGCAAAGGCGAGCAGTACTTC
CASSSGTGGKGEQYF
>TRBJ2-7|-|TRBV7-8|-
TGTGCCAGCAGCTCCGGACCGACCCGGCACGAGCAGTACTTC
CASSSGPTRHEQYF
>TRBJ2-7|-|TRBV7-2|-
TGTGCCAGCAGCCCTCTAGCCTCTCAAAACTACGAGCAGTACTTC
CASSPLASQNYEQYF
>TRBJ2-1|-|TRBV7-6|TRBD1
TGTGCCAGCAGCTTAACCGGGACAGGTTCCAATGAGCAGTTCTTC
CASSLTGTGSNEQFF
>TRBJ2-5|-|TRBV5-4|-
TGTGCCAGCAGCGAAGACCCGTGGGAGACCCAGTACTTC
CASSEDPWETQYF
>TRBJ1-3|few|TRBV5-1|-
TGCGCCAGCACCCCGGGAGGCAGCTCTGGAAACACCATATATTTT
CASTPGGSSGNTIYF
>TRBJ1-6|-|TRBV21-1|-
TGTGCCAGCAGCAAACCGTTACGGGGGCATGTATCCCTCCACTTT
CASSKPLRGHVSLHF
>TRBJ2-5|-|TRBV25-1|-
TGTGCCAGCAGTGGACGGGTGAAGGAGACCCAGTACTTC
CASSGRVKETQYF
>TRBJ2-2|-|TRBV30|TRBD1
TGTGCCTGGGGCGGGTACAGGGGGCTCACCGGGGAGCTGTTTTTT
CAWGGYRGLTGELFF
>TRBJ2-7|-|TRBV7-2|TRBD2
TGTGCCAGCAGCTTGGGAGGGGCTCACTCCTACGAGCAGTACTTC
CASSLGGAHSYEQYF
>TRBJ2-1|-|TRBV28|-
TGTGCCAGCAGTTTCTGGCGGTACTACAATGAGCAGTTCTTC
CASSFWRYYNEQFF
>TRBJ2-3|-|TRBV7-9|-
TGTGCCAGCAGCCCCGAAATGGGGCAGGGCACAGATACGCAGTATTTT
CASSPEMGQGTDTQYF
>TRBJ2-4|-|TRBV2|-
TGTGCCAGCAGTCCAGGGACCAAAAACATTCAGTACTTC
CASSPGTKNIQYF